This T cell receptor beta chain stems from a study of cytomegalovirus exposure and HLA in healthy donors. Whole-study context: Both the roughly 120 validation repertoires and the approximately 700 first-cohort repertoires used the same platform, as reported by a later analysis. General study points: Using the classifier, cytomegalovirus status was reportedly diagnosed with high specificity and sensitivity. Under in vitro conditions, a few CMV-associated chains were confirmed as specific for CMV antigens.

The donors were in the approximately 120-subject validation cohort, distinct from the approximately 670-subject first cohort. CDR3 length equals 15 residues. Germline V gene lookup returns CDR1 SGHTA and CDR2 FQGNSA. Trimming pared 1 base from V and 8 bases from J, leaving 17 bases between. Clones were read by immunoSEQ multiplex PCR, and TCRdb kept only the in-frame ones, dropping some. The table records about 160,000 clones, around four fifths of them present only once. About this clone: Its antigen is unidentified.

The chain carries TRBV7-2 and TRBJ1-2; D is possibly TRBD1 (5 bases). Sequencing input: PBMCs. The clonotype originates from a man aged 25 to 40 in good health and CMV-seropositive. DNA for the CDR3: TGTGCCAGCAGCTTAGGGAGCGTGGGGGGGAAAGGCTACACCTTC. Its protein product is CASSLGSVGGKGYTF.